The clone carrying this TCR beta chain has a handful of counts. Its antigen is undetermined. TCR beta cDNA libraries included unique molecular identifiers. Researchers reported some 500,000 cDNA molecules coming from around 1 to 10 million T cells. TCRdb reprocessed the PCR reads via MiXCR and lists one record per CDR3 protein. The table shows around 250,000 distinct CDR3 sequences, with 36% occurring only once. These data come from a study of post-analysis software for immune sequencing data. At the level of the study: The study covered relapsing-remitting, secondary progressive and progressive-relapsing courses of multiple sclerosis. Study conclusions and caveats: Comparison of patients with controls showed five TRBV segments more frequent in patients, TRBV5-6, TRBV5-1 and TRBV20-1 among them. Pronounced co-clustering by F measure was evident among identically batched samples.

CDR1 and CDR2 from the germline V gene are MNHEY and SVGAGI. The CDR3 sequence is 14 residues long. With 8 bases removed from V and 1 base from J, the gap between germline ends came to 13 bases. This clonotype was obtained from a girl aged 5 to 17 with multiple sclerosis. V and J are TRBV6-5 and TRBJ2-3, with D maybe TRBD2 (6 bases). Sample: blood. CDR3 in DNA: TGTGCCAGCTACGGGCGGGGCGGCACAGATACGCAGTATTTT. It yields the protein CASYGRGGTDTQYF.